The 28 T cell receptor beta chains reported below all come from one sample, sequenced in a study of cytomegalovirus exposure and HLA in healthy donors. The PCR contained 60 Vbeta and 13 Jbeta primers. TCRdb's copy holds only in-frame clones and misses some; the assay was immunoSEQ multiplex PCR. Here the sample spans over 150,000 clones, just under 80% being singletons. What was sequenced was PBMCs. These receptors originate from a woman aged 45-60 years in good health and CMV-seronegative.

The V call is TRBV7-6, the J call TRBJ1-6; D perhaps matches TRBD1 (6 bases). CDR1 is SGHVS, CDR2 FNYEAQ, per germline. V lost 5 bases, J lost 9 bases, and 17 bases lay in between. The CDR3 sequence is 15 residues long. CDR3 coding DNA: TGTGCCAGCAGCACGTCACAGGGATACGGTTCACCCCTCCACTTT. Translating gives CASSTSQGYGSPLHF. Together with reference TRBV7-6 and TRBJ1-6, the CDR3 gives the full variable domain: GAGVSQSPRYKVTKRGQDVALRCDPISGHVSLYWYRQALGQGPEFLTYFNYEAQQDKSGLPNDRFSAERPEGSISTLTIQRTEQRDSAMYRCASSTSQGYGSPLHFGNGTRLTVT.

The rearrangement joins TRBV5-1 to TRBJ2-5; D uncertain. The CDR3 consists of 12 residues. Germline V gene sequence: CDR1 SGHRS, CDR2 YFSETQ. The V end was cut by 4 bases, the J end by 5 bases, with 9 bases between. Written as DNA, the CDR3 is TGCGCCAGCAGCCCAGGCCACGAGACCCAGTACTTC. This codes for CASSPGHETQYF.

This chain uses TRBV5-6 with TRBJ1-1, with 9 bases lining up with TRBD1. The CDR3 runs to 14 residues. Looked up from germline, CDR1 is SGHDT and CDR2 is YYEEEE. The J segment lost 2 bases and the V segment lost 3 bases, leaving 2 bases of the junction unmatched. The CDR3, as DNA: TGTGCCAGCAGCTACAGGGGGCTAAACACTGAAGCTTTCTTT. It encodes CASSYRGLNTEAFF.

This clone was recorded only once. The CDR3 sequence is CASSEGVVDTEAFF. The CDR3 coding sequence is TGTGCCAGCAGCGAGGGGGTTGTAGACACTGAAGCTTTCTTT. The genes are TRBV9 and TRBJ1-1, with TRBD1 as a possible D gene (6 bases). Germline CDR1 and CDR2: SGDLS and YYNGEE. This CDR3 has 14 residues. Between the trimmed V and J ends, which lost 3 bases and 3 bases, there was a span of 12 bases.

CDR3 nucleotides: TGTGCCAGCAGCCCACTATTCAGTGATATGAACACTGAAGCTTTCTTT. The encoded protein is CASSPLFSDMNTEAFF. The V call is TRBV4-2, the J call TRBJ1-1; no clear D. Germline CDR1 is LGHNA and CDR2 is YNFKEQ. V lost 4 bases, J lost 0 bases, and 15 bases lay in between. This CDR3 comprises 16 residues.

This clone was seen only a few times. This chain connects TRBV4-3 to TRBJ2-7; 10 bases are a match to TRBD2. V dropped 1 base and J dropped 3; count of bases not matched to a gene: 3. The germline V gene has CDR1 LGHNA and CDR2 YSLEER. This CDR3 has 15 residues. In nucleotides, the CDR3 is TGCGCCAGCAGCCAAGGGACTAGCGGAAACTACGAGCAGTACTTC. Its translation is CASSQGTSGNYEQYF.

The rearrangement links TRBV18 to TRBJ1-2; D is unresolved. CDR1 and CDR2 from the germline V gene are KGHSH and LQKENI. The ends were cut back, 3 bases at V and 3 bases at J, with 14 bases in the middle. CDR3 length: 15 residues. In nucleotides, the CDR3 is TGTGCCAGCTCACCGGTCCAGACTCCGGACTATGGCTACACCTTC. Translation: CASSPVQTPDYGYTF.

The rearrangement joins TRBV18 to TRBJ2-7; the match to TRBD2 covers 14 bases. The germline V gene has CDR1 KGHSH and CDR2 LQKENI. CDR3 length: 16 residues. Germline trimming cut 1 base from V and 4 bases from J; bases unmatched to any gene: 3. The CDR3 DNA is TGTGCCAGCTCACCACGACTAGCGGGAGGGGCGTACGAGCAGTACTTC. Amino acids: CASSPRLAGGAYEQYF.

The chain joins TRBV5-1 to TRBJ2-7; 15 bases line up with TRBD2. The germline CDR1 and CDR2 sequences are SGHRS and YFSETQ. With 2 bases clipped from V and 0 bases from J, the junction kept 6 bases outside the gene matches. The CDR3 is 18 residues long. The CDR3 loop is CASSFGLAGGSLSYEQYF. CDR3 nucleotides: TGCGCCAGCAGCTTTGGACTAGCGGGAGGGTCCCTCTCCTACGAGCAGTACTTC.

The genes are TRBV19 and TRBJ2-3, with TRBD2 identical over 11 bases. This CDR3 is 17 amino acids long. With 5 bases clipped from V and 0 bases from J, the junction kept 7 bases outside the gene matches. Per germline, CDR1 LNHDA and CDR2 SQIVND (reference sequence). CDR3 protein: CASSPLTSGTSTDTQYF. CDR3 nucleotide sequence: TGTGCCAGTAGTCCACTGACTAGCGGGACAAGCACAGATACGCAGTATTTT.

The chain carries TRBV6-5 and TRBJ1-2, with a weak D call TRBD1 (5 bases). This CDR3 has 13 amino acids. Trimming cost V 2 bases and J 8 bases, with 12 bases left between them. CDR1 is MNHEY and CDR2 is SVGAGI in the germline V gene. CDR3 DNA: TGTGCCAGCAGTTACACCAGGGTTCTGGGCTACACCTTC. Its protein product is CASSYTRVLGYTF.

This clone was detected only a few times. The CDR3 here is CASSPPGSRYEQYF. The CDR3 DNA is TGTGCCAGCAGCCCCCCCGGGTCCCGCTACGAGCAGTACTTC. The gene calls are TRBV6-5 and TRBJ2-7; D gene ambiguous. Trimming took off 6 bases at V and 3 bases at J, with 15 bases between the two ends. This CDR3 region has 14 residues. Per germline, CDR1 MNHEY and CDR2 SVGAGI.

To note about this clone: This sample also contains other DNA sequences that code for the same CDR3. V and J are TRBV9 and TRBJ2-7; tentative D call: TRBD1 (5 bases). This CDR3 comprises 12 residues. CDR1 and CDR2 from the germline V gene are SGDLS and YYNGEE. Trimming removed 0 bases from V and 7 bases from J, with 8 bases in between. The CDR3 nucleotides are TGTGCCAGCAGCGTAGGGGGCAGTGAGCAGTACTTC. Protein: CASSVGGSEQYF.

The chain links TRBV19 to TRBJ1-2; D is uncertain. CDR1 and CDR2 (germline): LNHDA, SQIVND (reference sequence). The CDR3 is 13 amino acids. Trimming took 3 bases from V and 3 from J, leaving 8 bases between them. The CDR3 DNA reads TGTGCCAGTAGTATTGGAGTCGACTATGGCTACACCTTC. Translating it yields CASSIGVDYGYTF.

The rearrangement joins TRBV6-4 to TRBJ1-1; D is perhaps TRBD1 (6 bases). This CDR3 is 13 amino acids long. Germline V CDR1 and CDR2: MRHNA, SNTAGT. The germline V and J ends were trimmed by 4 bases and 4 bases, with 10 bases remaining between them. The CDR3 nucleotides read TGTGCCAGCAGTGCAACAGGGTTCACTGAAGCTTTCTTT. It translates to CASSATGFTEAFF.

The genes are TRBV5-1 and TRBJ2-7; 7 bases map to TRBD1. Germline CDR1 is SGHRS and CDR2 is YFSETQ. Germline trimming cut 4 bases from V and 4 bases from J; bases unmatched to any gene: 2. The length of the CDR3 is 12 residues. CDR3 amino acids: CASSLGQYEQYF. The CDR3 DNA is TGCGCCAGCAGCCTGGGACAGTACGAGCAGTACTTC. Full variable domain (rest looked up from reference TRBV5-1 and TRBJ2-7): KAGVTQTPRYLIKTRGQQVTLSCSPISGHRSVSWYQQTPGQGLQFLFEYFSETQRNKGNFPGRFSGRQFSNSRSEMNVSTLELGDSALYLCASSLGQYEQYFGPGTRLTVT.

This clone was detected only once. The chain has TRBV27 and TRBJ1-1, with a possible D match to TRBD1 (5 bases). Per germline, CDR1 MNHEY and CDR2 SMNVEV (reference sequence). CDR3 length: 15 residues. The V end was cut by 0 bases, the J end by 4 bases, with 12 bases between. The CDR3 DNA follows: TGTGCCAGCAGTTTATCTGGGGGGTGGAGCACTGAAGCTTTCTTT. It encodes CASSLSGGWSTEAFF.

J is TRBJ2-5 and V is TRBV18; TRBD1 agrees at 7 bases. CDR3 length: 15 amino acids. In germline, CDR1 is KGHSH, CDR2 LQKENI. The trim removed 1 base at V and 2 bases at J, leaving 4 bases unmatched. Here the CDR3 reads CASSPRGTVQETQYF. The CDR3 nucleotides read TGTGCCAGCTCACCACGTGGGACAGTACAAGAGACCCAGTACTTC.

V and J are TRBV6-1 and TRBJ2-7, with D possibly matching TRBD2 (6 bases). Looked up from germline, CDR1 is MNHNS and CDR2 is SASEGT. The CDR3 is 14 amino acids. V was pared by 6 bases and J by 2 bases, with 14 bases between. CDR3 bases: TGTGCCAGCAGGACCGGGACTTACACCTACGAGCAGTACTTC. Its translation is CASRTGTYTYEQYF.

This clone was seen once. The chain employs TRBV19 and TRBJ1-4; TRBD1 matches 7 bases. Per the germline V gene, CDR1 is LNHDA and CDR2 is SQIVND (reference sequence). Losses at the gene ends were 4 bases for V and 4 bases for J; bases not matched to a gene: 3. There are 14 residues in the CDR3. The CDR3 loop is CASSRQGHNEKLFF. In DNA form, the CDR3 reads TGTGCCAGTAGTAGACAGGGCCATAATGAAAAACTGTTTTTT. Together with reference TRBV19 and TRBJ1-4, the CDR3 gives the full variable domain: DGGITQSPKYLFRKEGQNVTLSCEQNLNHDAMYWYRQDPGQGLRLIYYSQIVNDFQKGDIAEGYSVSREKKESFPLTVTSAQKNPTAFYLCASSRQGHNEKLFFGSGTQLSVL.

This clone was seen just once. The J gene is TRBJ2-7, the V gene TRBV6-5; TRBD2 matches 7 bases. Unmatched junction bases numbered 1, after V lost 2 bases and J lost 0 bases. CDR1 is MNHEY, CDR2 SVGAGI, per germline. The CDR3 loop spans 14 amino acids. This CDR3 is CASSYGGVSYEQYF. DNA for the CDR3: TGTGCCAGCAGTTACGGGGGGGTCTCCTACGAGCAGTACTTC.

The V and J genes are TRBV7-8 and TRBJ1-1; possible D gene TRBD1, 6 bases. The germline V gene encodes CDR1 SGHVS and CDR2 FQNEAQ. This CDR3 has 13 amino acids. V lost 5 bases to trimming and J lost 5 bases, with 12 bases between them. For the CDR3, the DNA is TGTGCCAGCAGCGAACAAGGGGGTACTGAAGCTTTCTTT. Protein: CASSEQGGTEAFF.

CDR3 nucleotides: TGCGCCAGCAGCCCAGGGGGATGGAATTCACCCCTCCACTTT. As protein: CASSPGGWNSPLHF. The gene calls are TRBV4-3 and TRBJ1-6, with 7 bases matching TRBD1. The junction had 4 bases not matched to a gene; V was cut back by 4 bases and J by 7 bases. Germline CDR1 reads LGHNA; CDR2 reads YSLEER. The CDR3 is 14 residues long.

The V and J genes are TRBV9 and TRBJ1-1; D is perhaps TRBD1 (5 bases). Germline loops: CDR1 SGDLS, CDR2 YYNGEE. This CDR3 has 15 residues. Trimming removed 4 bases from V and 5 bases from J, with 18 bases in between. This CDR3 reads CASSPGGEGRTEAFF. CDR3 DNA sequence: TGTGCCAGCAGCCCCGGGGGAGAGGGTCGGACTGAAGCTTTCTTT.

The chain links TRBV4-2 to TRBJ2-7, with 9 positions matching TRBD2. Unmatched junction bases numbered 22, after V lost 3 bases and J lost 7 bases. The CDR3 spans 19 residues. Germline assignment: CDR1 LGHNA and CDR2 YNFKEQ. Here the CDR3 DNA reads TGTGCCAGCAGCCACCATCAGGGACTAGCAGTCCCCCGGGTCGGGGAGCAGTACTTC. Its protein product is CASSHHQGLAVPRVGEQYF.

This chain uses TRBV5-6 with TRBJ1-3; D not certain. The CDR3 has 15 amino acids. The ends were cut back, 1 base at V and 4 bases at J, with 12 bases in the middle. The germline V gene has CDR1 SGHDT and CDR2 YYEEEE. CDR3 sequence: CASSLSAGSGNTIYF. Here the CDR3 DNA reads TGTGCCAGCAGCTTGTCTGCGGGATCGGGAAACACCATATATTTT.

The V call is TRBV2, the J call TRBJ1-4; tentative D call: TRBD1 (6 bases). The CDR3 contains 15 residues. The germline gives CDR1 SNHLY, CDR2 FYNNEI. The germline V and J ends were trimmed by 5 bases and 5 bases, with 15 bases remaining between them. The CDR3, as DNA: TGTGCCAGCAGTCCTCAGACAGGTCGGAATGAAAAACTGTTTTTT. It is translated as CASSPQTGRNEKLFF.

CDR3 in DNA: TGTGCCAGCAGCGTAGTTGGGGGGGGAGGCGTACACAATGAGCAGTTCTTC. Residues: CASSVVGGGGVHNEQFF. This chain connects TRBV9 to TRBJ2-1, with 7 bases identical to TRBD2. The CDR3 contains 17 residues. The germline V gene encodes CDR1 SGDLS and CDR2 YYNGEE. V lost 0 bases, J lost 5 bases, and 11 bases stayed unmatched.